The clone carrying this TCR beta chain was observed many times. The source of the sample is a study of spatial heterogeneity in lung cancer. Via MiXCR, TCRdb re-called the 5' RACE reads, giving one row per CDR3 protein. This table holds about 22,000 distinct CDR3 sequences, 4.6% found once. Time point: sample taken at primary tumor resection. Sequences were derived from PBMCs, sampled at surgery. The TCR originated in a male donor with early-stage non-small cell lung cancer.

The CDR3 bases are TGTGCCAGCAGCGTATCCGGCCGCGGCACTGAAGCTTTCTTT. It specifies CASSVSGRGTEAFF. V and J are TRBV9 and TRBJ1-1; D is ambiguous. The germline gives CDR1 SGDLS, CDR2 YYNGEE. Trimming pared 1 base from V and 4 bases from J, leaving 11 bases between. This CDR3 has 14 amino acids.